This TCR beta chain was captured by sequencing in a study of response to subunit inactivated influenza vaccine. Whole-study findings and limits: Each seasonal influenza vaccination, the authors suggested, recruits few new T cells.

The CDR3 consists of 12 residues. Between the trimmed V and J ends, which lost 7 bases and 4 bases, there was a span of 14 bases. The V gene's germline CDR1 is DFQATT and CDR2 SNEGSKA (reference sequence). With respect to this clonotype: Its antigen remains unknown.

TCRdb ran MiXCR on the RT-PCR reads and lists one entry per CDR3 protein. The table has approximately 530,000 distinct CDR3 sequences, over 10% seen once; the top ten hold less than 15%. The sequence was obtained from a man aged 45-65 years who received an inactivated influenza vaccine. The source was PBMCs from blood, collected about 40 days after vaccination. The genes are TRBV20-1 and TRBJ2-7; TRBD2 is a possible D gene (7 bases). For the CDR3, the DNA is TGCAGTGGGACCGGGGGGACATACGAGCAGTACTTC. Protein: CSGTGGTYEQYF.